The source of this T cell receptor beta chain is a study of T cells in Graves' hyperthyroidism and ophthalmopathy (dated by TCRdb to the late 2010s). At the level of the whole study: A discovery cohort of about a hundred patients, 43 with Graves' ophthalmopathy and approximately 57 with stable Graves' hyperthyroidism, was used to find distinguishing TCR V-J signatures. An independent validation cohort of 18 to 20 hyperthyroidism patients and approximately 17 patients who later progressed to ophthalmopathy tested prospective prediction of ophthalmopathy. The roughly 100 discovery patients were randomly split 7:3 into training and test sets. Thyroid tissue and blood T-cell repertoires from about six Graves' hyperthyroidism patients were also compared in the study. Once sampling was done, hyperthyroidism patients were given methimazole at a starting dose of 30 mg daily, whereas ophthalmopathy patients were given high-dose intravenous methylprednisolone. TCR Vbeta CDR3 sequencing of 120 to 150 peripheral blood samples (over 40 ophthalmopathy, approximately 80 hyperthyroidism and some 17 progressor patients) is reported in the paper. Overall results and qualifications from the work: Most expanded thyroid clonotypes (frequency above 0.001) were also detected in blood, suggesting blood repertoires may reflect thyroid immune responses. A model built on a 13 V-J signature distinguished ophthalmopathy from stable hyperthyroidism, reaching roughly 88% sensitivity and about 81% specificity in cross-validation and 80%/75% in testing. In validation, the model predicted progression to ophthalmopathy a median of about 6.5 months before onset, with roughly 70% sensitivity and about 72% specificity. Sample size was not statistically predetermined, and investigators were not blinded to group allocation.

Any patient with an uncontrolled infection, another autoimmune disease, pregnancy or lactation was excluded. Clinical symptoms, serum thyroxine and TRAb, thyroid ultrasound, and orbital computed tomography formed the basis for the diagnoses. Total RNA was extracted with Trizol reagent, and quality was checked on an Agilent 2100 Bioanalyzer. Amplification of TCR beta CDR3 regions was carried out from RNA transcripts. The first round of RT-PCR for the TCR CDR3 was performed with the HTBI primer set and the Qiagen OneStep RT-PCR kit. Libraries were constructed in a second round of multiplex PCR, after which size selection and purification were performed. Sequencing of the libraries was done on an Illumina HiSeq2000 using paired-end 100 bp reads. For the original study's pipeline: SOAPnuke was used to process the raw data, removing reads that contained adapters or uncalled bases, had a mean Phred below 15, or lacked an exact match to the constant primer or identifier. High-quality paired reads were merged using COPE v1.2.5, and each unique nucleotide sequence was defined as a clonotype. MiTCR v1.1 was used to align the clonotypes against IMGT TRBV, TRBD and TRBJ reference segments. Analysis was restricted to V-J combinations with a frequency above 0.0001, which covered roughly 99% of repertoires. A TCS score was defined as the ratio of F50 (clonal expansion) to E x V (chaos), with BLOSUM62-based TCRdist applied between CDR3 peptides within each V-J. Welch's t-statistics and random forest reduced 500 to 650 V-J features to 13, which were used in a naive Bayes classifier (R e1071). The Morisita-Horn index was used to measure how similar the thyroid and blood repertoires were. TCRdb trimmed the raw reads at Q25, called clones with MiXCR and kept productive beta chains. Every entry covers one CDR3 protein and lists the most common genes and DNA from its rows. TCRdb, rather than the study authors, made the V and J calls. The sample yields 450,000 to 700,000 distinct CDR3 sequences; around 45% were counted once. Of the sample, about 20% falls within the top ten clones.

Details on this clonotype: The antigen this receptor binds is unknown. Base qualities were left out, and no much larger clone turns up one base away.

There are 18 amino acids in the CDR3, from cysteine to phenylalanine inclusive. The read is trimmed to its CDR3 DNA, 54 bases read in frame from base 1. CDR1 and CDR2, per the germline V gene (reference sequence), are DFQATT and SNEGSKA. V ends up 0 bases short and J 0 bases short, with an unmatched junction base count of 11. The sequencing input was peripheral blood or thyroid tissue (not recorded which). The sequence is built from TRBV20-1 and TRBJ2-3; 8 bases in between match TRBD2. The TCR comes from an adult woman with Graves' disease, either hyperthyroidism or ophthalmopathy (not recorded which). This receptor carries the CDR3 CSARDLVDSGTSTDTQYF. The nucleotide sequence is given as TGCAGTGCTAGAGACCTGGTAGATAGCGGGACTAGCACAGATACGCAGTATTTT.